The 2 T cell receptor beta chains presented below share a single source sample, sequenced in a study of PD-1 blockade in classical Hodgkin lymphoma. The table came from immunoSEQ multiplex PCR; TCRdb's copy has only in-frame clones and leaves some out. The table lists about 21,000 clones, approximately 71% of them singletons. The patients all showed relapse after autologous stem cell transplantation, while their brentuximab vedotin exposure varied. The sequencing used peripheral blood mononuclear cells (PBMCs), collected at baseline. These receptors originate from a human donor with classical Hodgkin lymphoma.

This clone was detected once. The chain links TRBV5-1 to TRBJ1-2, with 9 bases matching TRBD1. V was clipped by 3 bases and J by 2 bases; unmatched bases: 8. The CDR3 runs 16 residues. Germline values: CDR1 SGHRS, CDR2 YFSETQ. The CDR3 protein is CASSSGGTGWNYGYTF. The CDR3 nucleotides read TGCGCCAGCAGCTCTGGGGGGACAGGGTGGAACTATGGCTACACCTTC.

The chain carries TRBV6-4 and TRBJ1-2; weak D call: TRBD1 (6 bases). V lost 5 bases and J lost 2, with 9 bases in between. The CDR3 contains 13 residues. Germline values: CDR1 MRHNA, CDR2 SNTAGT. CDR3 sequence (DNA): TGTGCCAGCAGTTCCACAGGGAACTATGGCTACACCTTC. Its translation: CASSSTGNYGYTF.